The present TCR beta chain was sequenced within a study of graft-versus-host responses after intestinal transplantation. As for the study in general: Every recipient underwent anti-thymocyte globulin induction, then tacrolimus and steroids for 2 to 3 years.

Concerning this clone itself: What it binds is not known.

The table came from immunoSEQ multiplex PCR; TCRdb's copy has only in-frame clones and leaves some out. The sample yields approximately 49,000 clones, 80% to 90% seen once. Study-level findings and limits: GvH clones occurred in recipient marrow; some first appeared in ileum or blood. Early after transplant, HvG clones declined as circulating GvH clones peaked.

V was trimmed by 4 bases and J by 0 bases, leaving 10 bases between them. This CDR3 region has 15 residues. Germline V gene lookup returns CDR1 SGHNT and CDR2 YYREEE (reference sequence). This chain connects TRBV5-4 to TRBJ2-2; possible D gene TRBD1, 5 bases. This sequence was found in a human donor who was the organ donor for an intestinal transplant. Sequenced material: unstimulated CD4+ T cells sorted from spleen or lymph node cells, taken before transplant. Here the CDR3 DNA reads TGTGCCAGCAGCCCCAGGGATGCGAACACCGGGGAGCTGTTTTTT. Translating it yields CASSPRDANTGELFF. The full variable domain, in which reference TRBV5-4 and TRBJ2-2 provide the parts outside the CDR3, is ETGVTQSPTHLIKTRGQQVTLRCSSQSGHNTVSWYQQALGQGPQFIFQYYREEENGRGNFPPRFSGLQFPNYSSELNVNALELDDSALYLCASSPRDANTGELFFGEGSRLTVL.